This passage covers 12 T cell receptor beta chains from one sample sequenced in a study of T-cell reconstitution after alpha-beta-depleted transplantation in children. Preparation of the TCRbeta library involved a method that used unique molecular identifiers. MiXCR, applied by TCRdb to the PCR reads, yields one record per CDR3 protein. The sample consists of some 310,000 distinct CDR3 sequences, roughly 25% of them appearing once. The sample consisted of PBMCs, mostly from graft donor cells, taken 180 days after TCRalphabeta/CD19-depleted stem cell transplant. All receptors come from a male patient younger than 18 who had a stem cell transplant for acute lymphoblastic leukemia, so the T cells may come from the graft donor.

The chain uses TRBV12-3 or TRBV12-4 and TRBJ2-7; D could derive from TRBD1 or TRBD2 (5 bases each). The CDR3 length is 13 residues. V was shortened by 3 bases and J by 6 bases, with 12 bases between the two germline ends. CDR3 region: CASSFGEGSEQYF. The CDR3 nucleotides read TGTGCCAGCAGTTTTGGCGAGGGGTCCGAGCAGTACTTC.

In nucleotides, the CDR3 is TGTGCCACCAGTGATTTTAGGAAGGAAGTAGCCTACAATGAGCAGTTCTTC. This gives the protein CATSDFRKEVAYNEQFF. V usage is TRBV24-1 and J usage is TRBJ2-1, with D unresolved. Trimming stripped 1 base from V and 2 bases from J, with 14 bases between. Germline-derived CDR1 and CDR2 are KGHDR and SFDVKD. CDR3 length: 17 amino acids.

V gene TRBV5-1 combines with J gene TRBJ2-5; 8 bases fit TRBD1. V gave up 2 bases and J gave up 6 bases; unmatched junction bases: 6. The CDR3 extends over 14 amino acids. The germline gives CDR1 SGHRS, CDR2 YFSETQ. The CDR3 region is CASSLFRGPQTQYF. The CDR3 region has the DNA TGCGCCAGCAGCTTATTCAGGGGGCCCCAGACCCAGTACTTC.

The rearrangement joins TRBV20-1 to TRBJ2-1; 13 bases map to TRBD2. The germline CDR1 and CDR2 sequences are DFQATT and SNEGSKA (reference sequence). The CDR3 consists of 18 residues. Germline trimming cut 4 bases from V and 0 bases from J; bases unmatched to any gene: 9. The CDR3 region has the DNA TGCAGTGCTATCCTACTAGCGGGAGGGCTAAGCTCCTACAATGAGCAGTTCTTC. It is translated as CSAILLAGGLSSYNEQFF.

CDR3 amino acids: CSATGTGGLQPQHF. The CDR3 region has the DNA TGCAGTGCCACCGGGACAGGGGGTCTTCAGCCCCAGCATTTT. V is TRBV20-1 and J is TRBJ1-5; 11 bases are a match to TRBD1. V dropped 6 bases and J dropped 6; count of bases not matched to a gene: 7. CDR3 length: 14 residues. Germline assignment: CDR1 DFQATT and CDR2 SNEGSKA (reference sequence).

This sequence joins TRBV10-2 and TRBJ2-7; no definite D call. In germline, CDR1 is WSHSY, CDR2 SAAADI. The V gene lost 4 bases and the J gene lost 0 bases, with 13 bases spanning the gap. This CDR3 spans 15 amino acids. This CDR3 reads CASSGPGQSSYEQYF. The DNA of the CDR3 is TGCGCCAGCAGTGGTCCAGGCCAGAGCTCCTACGAGCAGTACTTC.

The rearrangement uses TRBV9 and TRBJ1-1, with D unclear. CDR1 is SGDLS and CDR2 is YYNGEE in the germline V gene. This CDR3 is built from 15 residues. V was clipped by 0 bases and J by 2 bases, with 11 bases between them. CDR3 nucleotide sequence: TGTGCCAGCAGCGTAGCTACCGTGGTAAACACTGAAGCTTTCTTT. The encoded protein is CASSVATVVNTEAFF. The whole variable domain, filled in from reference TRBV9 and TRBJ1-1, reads DSGVTQTPKHLITATGQRVTLRCSPRSGDLSVYWYQQSLDQGLQFLIQYYNGEERAKGNILERFSAQQFPDLHSELNLSSLELGDSALYFCASSVATVVNTEAFFGQGTRLTVV.

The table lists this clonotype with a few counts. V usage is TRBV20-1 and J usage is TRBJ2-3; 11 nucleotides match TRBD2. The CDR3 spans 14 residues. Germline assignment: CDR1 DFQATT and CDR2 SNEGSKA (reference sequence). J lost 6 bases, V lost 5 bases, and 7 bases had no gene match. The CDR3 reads CSAVVLAGADTQYF. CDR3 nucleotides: TGCAGTGCTGTTGTACTAGCGGGAGCTGATACGCAGTATTTT.

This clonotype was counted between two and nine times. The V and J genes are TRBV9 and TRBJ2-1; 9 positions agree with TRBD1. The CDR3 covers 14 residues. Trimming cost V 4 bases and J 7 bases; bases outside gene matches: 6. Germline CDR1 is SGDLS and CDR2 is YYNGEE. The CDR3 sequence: CASSPRTGVNEQFF. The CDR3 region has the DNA TGTGCCAGCAGCCCAAGGACAGGGGTAAATGAGCAGTTCTTC.

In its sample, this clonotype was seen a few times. CDR3 nucleotides: TGTGCCATCAGCCCGGGACTCCGAAGAATGAACGAGCAGTACTTC. Its translation: CAISPGLRRMNEQYF. The V gene is TRBV10-3, the J gene TRBJ2-7, with D possibly matching TRBD2 (6 bases). This CDR3 has 15 amino acids. V was clipped by 6 bases and J by 5 bases, with 20 bases between them. Germline loops: CDR1 ENHRY, CDR2 SYGVKD.

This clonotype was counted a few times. The CDR3 DNA reads as TGCGCCAGCAGCCCCGAAAGGCGGGTCTCCTACAATGAGCAGTTCTTC. Translation gives CASSPERRVSYNEQFF. This rearrangement joins TRBV5-1 to TRBJ2-1; D may be TRBD2 (5 bases). Deletions cut 4 bases from V and 0 bases from J, with 14 bases between. Germline CDR1 and CDR2: SGHRS and YFSETQ. The CDR3 covers 16 residues.

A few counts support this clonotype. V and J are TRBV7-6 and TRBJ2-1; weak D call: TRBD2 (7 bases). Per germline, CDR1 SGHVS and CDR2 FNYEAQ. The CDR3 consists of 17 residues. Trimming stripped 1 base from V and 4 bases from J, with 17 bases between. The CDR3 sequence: CASSLVIGGRGYNEQFF. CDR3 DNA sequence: TGTGCCAGCAGCTTAGTAATAGGGGGGAGGGGTTACAATGAGCAGTTCTTC.